Presented here are 32 T cell receptor beta chains from one specimen sequenced in a study of early T cells in non-severe SARS-CoV-2 infection. Each CDR3 protein gets one entry after TCRdb re-called the 5' RACE reads with MiXCR. Counted here are 21,000 or so distinct CDR3 sequences, less than 6.5% occurring once; the ten biggest clones make up about 10%. Specimen: whole blood. The receptor set was obtained from an adult who was a healthcare worker with PCR-confirmed SARS-CoV-2 infection or an uninfected control (not recorded which).

This clonotype was observed a few times. The gene calls are TRBV21-1 and TRBJ2-5; the table's D call of TRBD1 was not tested on the DNA. TRBV21-1 is a recognized pseudogene. This CDR3 has 16 amino acids. Written as DNA, the CDR3 is TGTGCCAGCAGCAAAGTAGAACAGGGGGCACGAGAGACCCAGTACTTC. Translated, it gives CASSKVEQGARETQYF.

The rearrangement joins TRBV7-3 to TRBJ2-3, with 10 positions matching TRBD2. Germline CDR1 is SGHTA and CDR2 is FQGTGA. Losses at the gene ends were 1 base for V and 7 bases for J; bases not matched to a gene: 8. There are 16 residues in the CDR3. The CDR3, as DNA: TGTGCCAGCAGCTTAAGTTCCAGCGGGAGGGGAAATACGCAGTATTTT. It encodes CASSLSSSGRGNTQYF. The entire variable domain, with the rest obtained from reference TRBV7-3 and TRBJ2-3, is as follows: GAGVSQTPSNKVTEKGKYVELRCDPISGHTALYWYRQSLGQGPEFLIYFQGTGAADDSGLPNDRFFAVRPEGSVSTLKIQRTERGDSAVYLCASSLSSSGRGNTQYFGPGTRLTVL.

As regards this clonotype: This may come from a read error, since a much larger clone is one base off. The chain combines TRBV27 with TRBJ1-5; no definite D call. With 4 bases removed from V and 0 bases from J, the gap between germline ends came to 4 bases. CDR3 size: 13 residues. CDR1 and CDR2 (germline): MNHEY, SMNVEV (reference sequence). The CDR3 is CASSCLSNQPQHF. The CDR3 nucleotides read TGTGCCAGCAGTTGCCTTAGCAATCAGCCCCAGCATTTT.

The rearrangement joins TRBV7-6 to TRBJ2-7; D is perhaps TRBD1 (6 bases). Per germline, CDR1 SGHVS and CDR2 FNYEAQ. The CDR3 contains 15 residues. The germline V and J ends were trimmed by 0 bases and 2 bases, with 11 bases remaining between them. This CDR3 reads CASSLASGVPYEQYF. CDR3 nucleotides: TGTGCCAGCAGCTTAGCGTCAGGGGTCCCCTACGAGCAGTACTTC.

This chain links TRBV7-9 with TRBJ2-5; D gene ambiguous. Trimming took off 2 bases at V and 2 bases at J, with 15 bases between the two ends. Germline V gene lookup returns CDR1 SEHNR and CDR2 FQNEAQ (reference sequence). CDR3 size: 16 residues. For the CDR3, the DNA is TGTGCCAGCAGCTTAACTGTGGGGTTGGGGCAAGAGACCCAGTACTTC. It translates to CASSLTVGLGQETQYF.

This clonotype was counted ten times or more. The chain joins TRBV7-6 to TRBJ1-1, with D uncertain. Trimming stripped 5 bases from V and 3 bases from J, with 10 bases between. Germline CDR1 SGHVS, CDR2 FNYEAQ. CDR3 length: 13 amino acids. The CDR3: CASSPTFDTEAFF. The CDR3, as DNA: TGTGCCAGCAGCCCGACCTTCGACACTGAAGCTTTCTTT.

This clonotype was detected ten times or more. The CDR3 DNA reads as TGCGCCAGCAGCCAGAGTCAGGGAAATGAGCAGTTCTTC. Residues: CASSQSQGNEQFF. This chain uses TRBV4-3 with TRBJ2-1, with TRBD1 as a possible D gene (5 bases). Germline V gene lookup returns CDR1 LGHNA and CDR2 YSLEER. This CDR3 is built from 13 residues. V lost 3 bases, J lost 7 bases, and 10 bases lay in between.

The genes are TRBV7-2 and TRBJ2-1; 10 bases agree with TRBD2. Losses at the gene ends were 1 base for V and 10 bases for J; bases not matched to a gene: 7. This CDR3 has 15 residues. The germline gives CDR1 SGHTA, CDR2 FQGNSA. The CDR3 nucleotides read TGTGCCAGCAGCTTAGGCCTAGCGGGAGCCAAGGAGCAGTTCTTC. This translates into CASSLGLAGAKEQFF.

J is TRBJ2-5 and V is TRBV27; tentatively, D is TRBD1 or TRBD2 (5 bases each). Germline CDR1 and CDR2: MNHEY and SMNVEV (reference sequence). Trimming shortened V by 4 bases and J by 3 bases, and 15 bases separated the two germline ends. The CDR3 spans 15 residues. The CDR3: CASSSWDPREETQYF. In nucleotides, the CDR3 is TGTGCCAGCAGTTCATGGGACCCCCGAGAAGAGACCCAGTACTTC.

This clonotype was seen ten or more times. The CDR3 protein is CASSRGLAGPSEQYV. In nucleotides, the CDR3 is TGTGCCAGCAGCCGGGGACTAGCGGGACCCTCCGAGCAGTACGTC. The J gene is TRBJ2-7, the V gene TRBV7-9; TRBD2 aligns across 13 bases. The CDR3 consists of 15 residues. V gave up 5 bases and J gave up 6 bases; unmatched junction bases: 7. Germline assignment: CDR1 SEHNR and CDR2 FQNEAQ (reference sequence).

In this sample, this clonotype turned up many times. The chain joins TRBV29-1 to TRBJ2-1; 8 bases match TRBD2. Trimming cost V 8 bases and J 7 bases; bases outside gene matches: 22. Germline values: CDR1 SQVTM, CDR2 ANQGSEA. The CDR3 covers 17 residues. The CDR3 DNA is TGCAGCATTGGAGGAGCGGGAGTGACAAAAGTGGGGAATGAGCAGTTCTTC. It yields the protein CSIGGAGVTKVGNEQFF.

This clonotype was seen at least ten times. The rearrangement joins TRBV27 to TRBJ1-2, with unresolved D. Germline V CDR1 and CDR2: MNHEY, SMNVEV (reference sequence). The V end was cut by 4 bases, the J end by 7 bases, with 13 bases between. The CDR3 totals 13 residues. CDR3 nucleotide sequence: TGTGCCAGCAGTTCAAACAAGGGTGTTGGCTACACCTTC. Protein: CASSSNKGVGYTF.

This clonotype was detected a few times. The chain has TRBV7-6 and TRBJ2-2; TRBD2 might be the D (5 bases). CDR1 is SGHVS, CDR2 FNYEAQ, per germline. This CDR3 has 12 residues. Trimming removed 9 bases from V and 5 bases from J, with 10 bases in between. As DNA, the CDR3 is TGTGCCAGTTCTAGCTTGACCGGGGAGCTGTTTTTT. Its protein product is CASSSLTGELFF.

V usage is TRBV29-1 and J usage is TRBJ1-2, with TRBD1 matching 9 bases. Germline V gene sequence: CDR1 SQVTM, CDR2 ANQGSEA. V lost 2 bases, J lost 8 bases, and 9 bases stayed unmatched. CDR3 size: 14 residues. CDR3 bases: TGCAGCGTTGAATGGGACCGGACAGGGGACGGCTACACCTTC. Translating it yields CSVEWDRTGDGYTF.

This clonotype showed up just a few times. V is TRBV5-4 and J is TRBJ2-3; 10 bases align to TRBD2. With V trimmed by 0 bases and J by 1 base, 2 bases remained unmatched. This CDR3 has 16 residues. CDR1 and CDR2 (germline): SGHNT, YYREEE (reference sequence). The CDR3 loop is CASSLGLAGGTDTQYF. For the CDR3, the DNA is TGTGCCAGCAGCTTGGGGCTAGCGGGAGGCACAGATACGCAGTATTTT.

The chain combines TRBV21-1 with TRBJ2-7; TRBD2 is the table's D call, not checked against the DNA. TRBV21-1 is listed as a pseudogene. There are 17 residues in the CDR3. CDR3 amino acids: CASSKEPLAGGQGEQYV. The DNA of the CDR3 is TGTGCCAGCAGCAAAGAACCCCTAGCGGGAGGGCAGGGCGAGCAGTACGTC.

The sample holds a few counts of this clonotype. V is TRBV7-2 and J is TRBJ2-3; D is uncertain. The V end lost 1 base, the J end lost 2 bases, and 16 bases lay between the germline ends. The germline CDR1 and CDR2 sequences are SGHTA and FQGNSA. The CDR3 is 17 amino acids. CDR3 sequence reads: CASSLGRLSTHTDTQYF. CDR3 bases: TGTGCCAGCAGCTTAGGTCGCCTCTCGACGCACACAGATACGCAGTATTTT.

V gene TRBV4-2 combines with J gene TRBJ2-7; 8 nucleotides match TRBD2. V lost 2 bases, J lost 3 bases, and 3 bases stayed unmatched. CDR1 is LGHNA and CDR2 is YNFKEQ in the germline V gene. This CDR3 comprises 14 residues. DNA for the CDR3: TGTGCCAGCAGCCAAAGGCGGGGGGACTACGAGCAGTACTTC. Translating gives CASSQRRGDYEQYF.

The rearrangement links TRBV12-5 to TRBJ2-1, with TRBD2 as a possible D gene (5 bases). Germline V gives CDR1 LGHNT, CDR2 FRNRAP. Trimming took 7 bases from V and 6 from J, leaving 13 bases between them. The CDR3 sequence is 13 residues long. The CDR3 region is CASAPGLFNEQFF. CDR3 in DNA: TGTGCTAGTGCCCCAGGACTCTTCAATGAGCAGTTCTTC.

This clonotype came up many times. The chain has TRBV7-6 and TRBJ1-2; TRBD1 matches 8 bases. V lost 5 bases, J lost 5 bases, and 7 bases stayed unmatched. There are 14 residues in the CDR3. Germline V gene sequence: CDR1 SGHVS, CDR2 FNYEAQ. CDR3 nucleotide sequence: TGTGCCAGCAGCCCAGACAGGGGTTCGTATGGCTACACCTTC. Translated: CASSPDRGSYGYTF.

Within the sample, this clonotype is medium-sized. This chain joins TRBV4-1 and TRBJ2-7, with TRBD2 as a possible D gene (7 bases). V gave up 4 bases and J gave up 3 bases, with 25 bases separating them. CDR1 and CDR2 from the germline V gene are MGHRA and YSYEKL. CDR3 size: 18 residues. The CDR3 sequence is CASSPTPVGGERVYEQYV. The CDR3 DNA is TGCGCCAGCAGCCCGACCCCGGTAGGGGGGGAAAGGGTCTACGAGCAGTACGTC.

At least ten counts were recorded for this clonotype. Relative to the germline gene, one junction end is altered; a read error may explain this. The V call is TRBV3-1, the J call TRBJ1-1; tentatively, D is TRBD1 (5 bases). The CDR3 totals 15 residues. Germline CDR1 reads LGHDT; CDR2 reads YNNKEL (reference sequence). The CDR3 spells CASSQDAGAYTEAFF. CDR3 bases: TGCGCCAGCAGCCAAGACGCTGGGGCTTACACTGAAGCTTTCTTT.

The rearrangement joins TRBV6-2 or TRBV6-3 to TRBJ2-1; 12 nucleotides agree with TRBD2. CDR1 MNHEY and CDR2 SVGEGT come from the germline V gene. V dropped 4 bases and J dropped 6; count of bases not matched to a gene: 7. This CDR3 has 16 amino acids. The CDR3 DNA is TGTGCCAGCAGTTTACGACTAGCGGGAGTCCCCAATGAGCAGTTCTTC. Protein: CASSLRLAGVPNEQFF.

In this sample, this clonotype is medium-sized. CDR3 loop: CSVEAAEQFF. CDR3 in DNA: TGCAGCGTTGAGGCAGCGGAGCAGTTCTTC. The rearrangement joins TRBV29-1 to TRBJ2-1; D unresolved. The V gene's germline CDR1 is SQVTM and CDR2 ANQGSEA. This CDR3 region has 10 residues. V lost 3 bases and J lost 10, with 7 bases in between.

This clonotype was counted at least ten times. The chain carries TRBV4-3 and TRBJ1-1; D might be TRBD1 (5 bases). The CDR3 contains 16 residues. Trimming took off 2 bases at V and 2 bases at J, with 15 bases between the two ends. CDR1 and CDR2 (germline): LGHNA, YSLEER. Here the CDR3 DNA reads TGCGCCAGCAGCCAATGGGCGACAGACTTAAACACTGAAGCTTTCTTT. Residues: CASSQWATDLNTEAFF.

This clonotype was picked up many times. This chain joins TRBV27 and TRBJ2-2, with TRBD1 matching over 9 bases. Germline V gene data show CDR1 as MNHEY and CDR2 as SMNVEV (reference sequence). CDR3 length equals 15 residues. V was pared by 8 bases and J by 3 bases, with 7 bases of the junction left unmatched. CDR3 region: CASGQGSIDTGELFF. The DNA of the CDR3 is TGTGCCAGCGGACAGGGGTCGATAGACACCGGGGAGCTGTTTTTT.

This clonotype has ten or more counts. The J gene is TRBJ2-7, the V gene TRBV20-1; 11 bases agree with TRBD2. The CDR3 loop spans 14 amino acids. With 6 bases clipped from V and 5 bases from J, the junction kept 9 bases outside the gene matches. Per the germline V gene, CDR1 is DFQATT and CDR2 is SNEGSKA (reference sequence). The CDR3 coding sequence is TGCAGTGCCGAACTAGCGGGAGTAACCCACGAGCAGTACTTC. Protein sequence: CSAELAGVTHEQYF.

The DNA for the CDR3 is TGCAGTGCTAGAGGGGTGGTGTCCTTCAACTCCTATAATTCACCCCTCCACTTT. It encodes CSARGVVSFNSYNSPLHF. The V and J genes are TRBV20-1 and TRBJ1-6; D unclear. The germline V gene encodes CDR1 DFQATT and CDR2 SNEGSKA (reference sequence). The CDR3 runs 18 residues. V lost 1 base and J lost 0, with 16 bases in between.

The sample holds a few counts of this clonotype. The chain combines TRBV12-5 with TRBJ2-1; D call uncertain. CDR1 and CDR2 (germline): LGHNT, FRNRAP. There are 15 residues in the CDR3. Between the trimmed V and J ends, which lost 5 bases and 5 bases, there was a span of 16 bases. The CDR3 nucleotides read TGTGCTAGTGGTCCCCCGTCAGCGTCTGACAATGAGCAGTTCTTC. The encoded protein is CASGPPSASDNEQFF. Combining the CDR3 with reference TRBV12-5 and TRBJ2-1 gives the whole variable domain DARVTQTPRHKVTEMGQEVTMRCQPILGHNTVFWYRQTMMQGLELLAYFRNRAPLDDSGMPKDRFSAEMPDATLATLKIQPSEPRDSAVYFCASGPPSASDNEQFFGPGTRLTVL.

This clonotype has at least ten counts. The chain couples TRBV2 to TRBJ2-7; 8 bases match TRBD1. V lost 6 bases and J lost 6; bases outside the gene matches: 4. Germline V CDR1 and CDR2: SNHLY, FYNNEI. CDR3 length: 12 amino acids. The chain's CDR3 is CASSFDRGEQYV. Written as DNA, the CDR3 is TGTGCCAGCAGCTTCGACAGGGGCGAGCAGTACGTC.

The chain links TRBV10-3 to TRBJ1-5, with 8 positions matching TRBD1. The CDR3 is made up of 15 amino acids. V lost 3 bases to trimming and J lost 2 bases; unmatched junction nucleotides: 3. Germline V lookup: CDR1 ENHRY, CDR2 SYGVKD. The CDR3, as DNA: TGTGCCATCAGTGAAGACAGGGGAGGCAATCAGCCCCAGCATTTT. Amino acid sequence: CAISEDRGGNQPQHF.

This clonotype was seen many times. CDR3 nucleotide sequence: TGCAGTGCTAGCCCCCCCGGGGGACAAGGGCGAGATGAAGCTTTCTTT. Protein sequence: CSASPPGGQGRDEAFF. The chain combines TRBV20-1 with TRBJ1-1; weak D call: TRBD1 (6 bases). V lost 3 bases, J lost 7 bases, and 24 bases lay in between. In germline, CDR1 is DFQATT, CDR2 SNEGSKA (reference sequence). The CDR3 spans 16 residues.